The 30 T cell receptor beta chains below come from one sample, sequenced in a study of blood T cell repertoires in COVID-19. Profiled with immunoSEQ multiplex PCR; TCRdb holds only in-frame clones, not every one. The data show just under 150,000 clones, around 86% seen once. Sequenced material: peripheral blood. These receptors were collected from a man in his fifties who had recovered from COVID-19.

In DNA, the CDR3 is TGTGCCAGCAGGGAGACAGCTAATCAGCCCCAGCATTTT. Its translation is CASRETANQPQHF. This chain links TRBV5-8 with TRBJ1-5; a weak D match, TRBD1 (5 bases). This CDR3 contains 13 residues. Deletions cut 5 bases from V and 4 bases from J, with 10 bases between. CDR1 is SGHTS, CDR2 YDEGEE, per germline.

The chain has TRBV2 and TRBJ1-1, with 7 nucleotides matching TRBD1. V trimming: 5 bases; J trimming: 10 bases; junction bases outside the gene matches: 16. CDR1 is SNHLY and CDR2 is FYNNEI in the germline V gene. This CDR3 is built from 15 residues. In DNA, the CDR3 is TGTGCCAGCAGTCAAAGCCGAACAGGGGCGGAGGGAGCTTTCTTT. Protein sequence: CASSQSRTGAEGAFF.

This rearrangement joins TRBV30 to TRBJ2-7; TRBD2 matches 7 bases. From germline, CDR1 is GTSNPN and CDR2 SVGIG (reference sequence). With 4 bases clipped from V and 0 bases from J, the junction kept 9 bases outside the gene matches. The CDR3 is made up of 15 amino acids. The CDR3, as DNA: TGTGCCTGGAAAGGTATGCGGGGGACCTCCTACGAGCAGTACTTC. The encoded protein is CAWKGMRGTSYEQYF.

V usage is TRBV7-2 and J usage is TRBJ1-2; unclear D gene. The V and J ends lost 5 bases and 2 bases respectively, with 9 bases between them. Germline lookup yields CDR1 SGHTA and CDR2 FQGNSA. The CDR3 sequence is 13 residues long. This CDR3 reads CASSGPGNYGYTF. The CDR3 DNA follows: TGTGCCAGCAGCGGGCCGGGAAACTATGGCTACACCTTC.

The chain's CDR3 is CASSAGPNTEAFF. The CDR3 coding sequence is TGTGCCAGCAGCGCGGGCCCCAACACTGAAGCTTTCTTT. The chain carries TRBV7-2 and TRBJ1-1; D gene ambiguous. CDR3 length equals 13 residues. Germline values: CDR1 SGHTA, CDR2 FQGNSA. The V gene lost 5 bases and the J gene lost 2 bases, with 9 bases spanning the gap.

The chain employs TRBV19 and TRBJ2-5; a weak D match, TRBD1 (6 bases). Germline V CDR1 and CDR2: LNHDA, SQIVND (reference sequence). This CDR3 spans 15 amino acids. V was shortened by 3 bases and J by 2 bases, with 13 bases between the two germline ends. This chain's CDR3 is CASSILRGGQETQYF. Written as DNA, the CDR3 is TGTGCCAGTAGTATCTTACGAGGGGGTCAAGAGACCCAGTACTTC.

As DNA, the CDR3 is TGTGCCAGCAGTGAGCGGGGGGCCATCTACAATGAGCAGTTCTTC. It translates to CASSERGAIYNEQFF. V gene TRBV5-5 combines with J gene TRBJ2-1; the match to TRBD2 covers 9 bases. Germline-derived CDR1 and CDR2 are SGHKS and YYEKEE (reference sequence). The CDR3 runs 15 residues. Trimming at V came to 5 bases and at J to 3 bases, leaving 6 bases not matched to a gene.

J is TRBJ1-6 and V is TRBV19; the match to TRBD1 covers 9 bases. CDR1 is LNHDA and CDR2 is SQIVND in the germline V gene (reference sequence). With V trimmed by 0 bases and J by 5 bases, 2 bases remained unmatched. This CDR3 has 16 residues. The DNA of the CDR3 is TGTGCCAGTAGTATAGACGGGACAGGGAATAATTCACCCCTCCACTTT. Translation: CASSIDGTGNNSPLHF.

The V call is TRBV2, the J call TRBJ2-3; 8 positions agree with TRBD2. CDR1 is SNHLY and CDR2 is FYNNEI in the germline V gene. The CDR3 covers 14 residues. Losses at the gene ends were 6 bases for V and 6 bases for J; bases not matched to a gene: 8. CDR3 nucleotides: TGTGCCAGCAGCGAGCGGGGGCGGTATGATACGCAGTATTTT. It specifies CASSERGRYDTQYF.

V usage is TRBV5-4 and J usage is TRBJ1-1; D might be TRBD1 (6 bases). V lost 0 bases and J lost 7, with 10 bases in between. Germline loops: CDR1 SGHNT, CDR2 YYREEE (reference sequence). The CDR3 contains 13 residues. CDR3 coding DNA: TGTGCCAGCAGCTTGGGCAGGGGCAGTGAAGCTTTCTTT. Translating gives CASSLGRGSEAFF.

The chain couples TRBV27 to TRBJ1-2; 8 bases match TRBD1. The CDR3 extends over 15 amino acids. V was pared by 0 bases and J by 6 bases, with 6 bases of the junction left unmatched. Germline-derived CDR1 and CDR2 are MNHEY and SMNVEV (reference sequence). CDR3 bases: TGTGCCAGCAGTTTATCTCCAGGGGGCGGGAATGGCTACACCTTC. It is translated as CASSLSPGGGNGYTF.

Notes on this clone: The sample holds other DNA sequences that translate to the same CDR3. The chain recombines TRBV10-3 with TRBJ2-1; TRBD2 matches at 9 bases. Germline CDR1 ENHRY, CDR2 SYGVKD. J gave up 0 bases and V 9 bases, and 3 bases lay outside the gene matches. CDR3 length equals 14 residues. The CDR3 here is CAIGAGGSYNEQFF. The CDR3 DNA reads as TGTGCCATTGGAGCGGGGGGCTCCTACAATGAGCAGTTCTTC.

This chain connects TRBV5-4 to TRBJ2-5; D ambiguous. V was pared by 2 bases and J by 0 bases, with 5 bases between. This CDR3 has 13 amino acids. CDR1 and CDR2 (germline): SGHNT, YYREEE (reference sequence). The CDR3 sequence: CASSFGYQETQYF. In DNA, the CDR3 is TGTGCCAGCAGCTTCGGGTACCAAGAGACCCAGTACTTC.

The V gene is TRBV18, the J gene TRBJ1-2, with D possibly TRBD1 on 6 matching bases. The CDR3 consists of 13 residues. Germline V gives CDR1 KGHSH, CDR2 LQKENI. The V gene lost 7 bases and the J gene lost 2 bases, with 11 bases spanning the gap. The CDR3: CASYSDSNYGYTF. CDR3 DNA sequence: TGTGCCAGCTACTCGGACAGCAACTATGGCTACACCTTC.

In its sample, this clone was seen once. The chain combines TRBV29-1 with TRBJ2-1, with D possibly TRBD2 on 7 matching bases. The CDR3 sequence is 13 residues long. The germline V and J ends were trimmed by 3 bases and 8 bases, with 14 bases remaining between them. Germline values: CDR1 SQVTM, CDR2 ANQGSEA. CDR3 nucleotides: TGCAGCGTTGACCCGGGGGGCCGGGATGAGCAGTTCTTC. Translation gives CSVDPGGRDEQFF.

The chain couples TRBV7-9 to TRBJ2-3; D unresolved. Germline CDR1 SEHNR, CDR2 FQNEAQ (reference sequence). The V end lost 7 bases, the J end lost 5 bases, and 10 bases lay between the germline ends. The CDR3 is 12 residues long. The CDR3 nucleotides are TGTGCCAGCAACCTACCACTAGATACGCAGTATTTT. As protein: CASNLPLDTQYF.

The chain employs TRBV7-9 and TRBJ2-2; possible D gene TRBD1, 5 bases. Trimming shortened V by 0 bases and J by 6 bases, and 11 bases separated the two germline ends. CDR3 length: 15 amino acids. Per the germline V gene, CDR1 is SEHNR and CDR2 is FQNEAQ (reference sequence). The CDR3 bases are TGTGCCAGCAGCTTAGCGGATGTAGGGGCCGGGGAGCTGTTTTTT. It is translated as CASSLADVGAGELFF.

J is TRBJ1-2 and V is TRBV5-4, with 7 bases aligning to TRBD1. The CDR3 runs to 15 residues. V was clipped by 0 bases and J by 6 bases; unmatched bases: 8. Germline V lookup: CDR1 SGHNT, CDR2 YYREEE (reference sequence). The CDR3 nucleotides read TGTGCCAGCAGCTTGGAACCCACAGGGGCGCATGGCTACACCTTC. Its translation is CASSLEPTGAHGYTF.

The rearrangement joins TRBV19 to TRBJ1-1; D is unresolved. Germline V gene lookup returns CDR1 LNHDA and CDR2 SQIVND (reference sequence). CDR3 length: 15 residues. Trimming removed 0 bases at V and 10 bases at J, with 18 bases between. Here the CDR3 reads CASSIDRGRRSGAFF. In nucleotides, the CDR3 is TGTGCCAGTAGTATAGATCGAGGGAGACGGTCGGGAGCTTTCTTT.

This chain links TRBV5-1 with TRBJ2-2; 7 bases align to TRBD2. This CDR3 has 16 amino acids. Looked up from germline, CDR1 is SGHRS and CDR2 is YFSETQ. The junction had 6 bases not matched to a gene; V was cut back by 3 bases and J by 1 base. The chain's CDR3 is CASSSRAGENTGELFF. The CDR3 DNA follows: TGCGCCAGCAGCTCCCGGGCGGGGGAGAACACCGGGGAGCTGTTTTTT.

V is TRBV10-3 and J is TRBJ2-7; TRBD1 aligns across 10 bases. This CDR3 comprises 14 residues. After removal of 9 bases from V and 6 bases from J, the junction contained 11 bases not matched to a gene. Germline V gene lookup returns CDR1 ENHRY and CDR2 SYGVKD. The CDR3 loop is CAIHNRDRGPEQYF. The DNA of the CDR3 is TGTGCCATTCATAACCGGGACAGGGGTCCCGAGCAGTACTTC.

The chain uses TRBV5-1 and TRBJ2-3, with D possibly TRBD1 on 6 matching bases. Per the germline V gene, CDR1 is SGHRS and CDR2 is YFSETQ. V lost 2 bases and J 4 bases, leaving 11 bases between the germline ends. CDR3 length: 14 residues. The DNA of the CDR3 is TGCGCCAGCAGCTTCACAGGGTCTTCAGATACGCAGTATTTT. Translating gives CASSFTGSSDTQYF.

The chain combines TRBV6-5 with TRBJ1-5; weak D call: TRBD1 (6 bases). The CDR3 length is 13 residues. Trimming took 5 bases from V and 4 from J, leaving 9 bases between them. CDR1 and CDR2 from the germline V gene are MNHEY and SVGAGI. Here the CDR3 DNA reads TGTGCCAGCAGTCAGGACAGAAATCAGCCCCAGCATTTT. This sequence encodes CASSQDRNQPQHF.

V is TRBV2 and J is TRBJ2-5; weak D call: TRBD1 (6 bases). The CDR3 has 13 residues. Germline CDR1 is SNHLY and CDR2 is FYNNEI. The V end lost 4 bases, the J end lost 5 bases, and 11 bases lay between the germline ends. The CDR3 reads CASSGGPGETQYF. Here the CDR3 DNA reads TGTGCCAGCAGTGGGGGGCCGGGGGAGACCCAGTACTTC.

The chain recombines TRBV11-2 with TRBJ1-1; the D is unclear. This CDR3 is 11 amino acids long. Germline CDR1 is SGHAT and CDR2 is FQNNGV. Trimming cost V 1 base and J 6 bases, with 3 bases left between them. The CDR3 reads CASSLAAEAFF. The CDR3 DNA is TGTGCCAGCAGCTTAGCAGCTGAAGCTTTCTTT.

V and J are TRBV9 and TRBJ2-1; a weak D match, TRBD1 (6 bases). The length of the CDR3 is 15 residues. Germline lookup yields CDR1 SGDLS and CDR2 YYNGEE. V dropped 3 bases and J dropped 6 bases, with 16 bases sitting between them. The CDR3 coding sequence is TGTGCCAGCAGCGCTCCCCGACAGGTGTCCAATGAGCAGTTCTTC. Protein: CASSAPRQVSNEQFF. Using reference TRBV9 and TRBJ2-1 for the parts outside the CDR3, the full variable domain is DSGVTQTPKHLITATGQRVTLRCSPRSGDLSVYWYQQSLDQGLQFLIQYYNGEERAKGNILERFSAQQFPDLHSELNLSSLELGDSALYFCASSAPRQVSNEQFFGPGTRLTVL.

The chain couples TRBV15 to TRBJ2-5; 8 nucleotides agree with TRBD1. This CDR3 has 15 amino acids. Germline V gene sequence: CDR1 LNHNV, CDR2 YYDKDF (reference sequence). The ends lost 0 bases at V and 1 base at J; junction bases unmatched: 1. The CDR3 loop reads CATSREQGVQETQYF. CDR3 nucleotides: TGTGCCACCAGCAGAGAACAGGGGGTCCAAGAGACCCAGTACTTC.

V is TRBV13 and J is TRBJ1-4; 8 bases agree with TRBD1. The CDR3 has 20 amino acids. Germline CDR1 reads PRHDT; CDR2 reads FYEKMQ (reference sequence). V lost 2 bases to trimming and J lost 7 bases; unmatched junction nucleotides: 21. The CDR3 loop is CASSLSGQGRKRWSIEKLFF. CDR3 in DNA: TGTGCCAGCAGCTTAAGTGGACAGGGTCGAAAACGATGGTCGATTGAAAAACTGTTTTTT.

The chain uses TRBV19 and TRBJ1-1; TRBD1 is a possible D gene (5 bases). Germline CDR1 reads LNHDA; CDR2 reads SQIVND (reference sequence). There are 16 residues in the CDR3. V was clipped by 1 base and J by 0 bases, with 12 bases between them. The CDR3 sequence is CASSIVSGQVNTEAFF. For the CDR3, the DNA is TGTGCCAGTAGTATAGTATCAGGGCAGGTGAACACTGAAGCTTTCTTT.

The chain joins TRBV19 to TRBJ2-7; D is uncertain. Deletions cut 9 bases from V and 2 bases from J, with 17 bases between. Looked up from germline, CDR1 is LNHDA and CDR2 is SQIVND (reference sequence). This CDR3 comprises 14 residues. CDR3 in DNA: TGTGCCAGCCCTACGAGCAGGTCGACCTACGAGCAGTACTTC. It is translated as CASPTSRSTYEQYF.